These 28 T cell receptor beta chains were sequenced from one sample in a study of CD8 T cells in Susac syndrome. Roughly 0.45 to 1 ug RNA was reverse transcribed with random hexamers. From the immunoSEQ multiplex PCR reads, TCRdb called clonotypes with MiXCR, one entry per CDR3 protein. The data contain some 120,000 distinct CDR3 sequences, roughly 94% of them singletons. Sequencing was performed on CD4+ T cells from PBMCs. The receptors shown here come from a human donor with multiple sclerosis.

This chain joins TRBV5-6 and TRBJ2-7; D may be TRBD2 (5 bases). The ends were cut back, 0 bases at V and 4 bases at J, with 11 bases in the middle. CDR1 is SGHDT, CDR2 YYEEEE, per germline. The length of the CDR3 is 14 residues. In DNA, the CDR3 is TGTGCCAGCAGCTTGGATGCTAGCATATACGAGCAGTACTTC. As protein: CASSLDASIYEQYF.

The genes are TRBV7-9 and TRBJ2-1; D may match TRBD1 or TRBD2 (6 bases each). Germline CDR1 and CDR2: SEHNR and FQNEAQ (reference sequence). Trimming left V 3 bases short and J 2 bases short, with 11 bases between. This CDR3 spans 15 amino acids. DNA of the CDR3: TGTGCCAGCAGCTTCGGGGGCAGGACCTACAATGAGCAGTTCTTC. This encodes CASSFGGRTYNEQFF.

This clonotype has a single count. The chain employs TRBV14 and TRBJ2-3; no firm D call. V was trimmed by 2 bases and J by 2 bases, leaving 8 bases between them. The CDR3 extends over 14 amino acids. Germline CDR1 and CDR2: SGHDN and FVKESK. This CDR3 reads CASSQQVVTDTQYF. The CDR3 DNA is TGTGCCAGCAGCCAACAGGTGGTCACAGATACGCAGTATTTT.

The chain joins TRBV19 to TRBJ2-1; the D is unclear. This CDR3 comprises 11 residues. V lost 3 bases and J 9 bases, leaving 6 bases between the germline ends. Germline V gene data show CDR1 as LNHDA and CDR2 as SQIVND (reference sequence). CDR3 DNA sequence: TGTGCCAGTAGTATGTACGGTGAGCAGTTCTTC. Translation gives CASSMYGEQFF.

CDR3 sequence reads: CSVTDRDSPLHF. CDR3 nucleotide sequence: TGCAGCGTTACGGACAGGGACTCACCCCTCCACTTT. This sequence joins TRBV29-1 and TRBJ1-6; 8 positions agree with TRBD1. The CDR3 loop spans 12 amino acids. Germline trimming cut 5 bases from V and 10 bases from J; bases unmatched to any gene: 4. Germline V CDR1 and CDR2: SQVTM, ANQGSEA.

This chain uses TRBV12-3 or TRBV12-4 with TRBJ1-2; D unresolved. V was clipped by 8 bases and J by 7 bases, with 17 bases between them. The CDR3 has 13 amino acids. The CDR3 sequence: CASLEREVGGYTF. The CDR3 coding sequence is TGTGCCAGCCTAGAGAGGGAAGTTGGTGGCTACACCTTC.

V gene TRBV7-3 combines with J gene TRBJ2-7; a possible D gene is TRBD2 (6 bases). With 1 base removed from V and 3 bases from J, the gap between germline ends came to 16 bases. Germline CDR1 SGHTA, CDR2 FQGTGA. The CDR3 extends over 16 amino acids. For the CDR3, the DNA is TGTGCCAGCAGCTTAAATAGCGGTCACGGGGGCTACGAGCAGTACTTC. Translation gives CASSLNSGHGGYEQYF.

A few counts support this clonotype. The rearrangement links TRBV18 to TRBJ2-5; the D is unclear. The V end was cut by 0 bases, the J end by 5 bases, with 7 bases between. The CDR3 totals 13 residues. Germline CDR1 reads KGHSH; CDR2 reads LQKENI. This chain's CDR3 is CASSPPSSETQYF. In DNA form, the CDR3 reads TGTGCCAGCTCACCACCTTCATCCGAGACCCAGTACTTC.

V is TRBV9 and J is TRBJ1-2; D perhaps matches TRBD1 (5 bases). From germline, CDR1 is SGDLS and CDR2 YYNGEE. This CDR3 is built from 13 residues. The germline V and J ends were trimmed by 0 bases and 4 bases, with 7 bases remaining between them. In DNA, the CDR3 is TGTGCCAGCAGCGTAGAGGGACTCTATGGCTACACCTTC. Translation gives CASSVEGLYGYTF.

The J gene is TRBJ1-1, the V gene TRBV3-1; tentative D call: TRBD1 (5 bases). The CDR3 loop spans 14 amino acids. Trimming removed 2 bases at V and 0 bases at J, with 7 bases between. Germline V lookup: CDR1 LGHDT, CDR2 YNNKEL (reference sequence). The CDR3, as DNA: TGTGCCAGCAGCCAACCAGGGATGAACACTGAAGCTTTCTTT. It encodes CASSQPGMNTEAFF.

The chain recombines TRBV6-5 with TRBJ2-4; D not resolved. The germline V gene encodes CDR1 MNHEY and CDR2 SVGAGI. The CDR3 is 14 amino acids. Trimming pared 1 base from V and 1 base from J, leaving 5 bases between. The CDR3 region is CASSYFGAKNIQYF. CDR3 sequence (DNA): TGTGCCAGCAGTTACTTTGGTGCCAAAAACATTCAGTACTTC.

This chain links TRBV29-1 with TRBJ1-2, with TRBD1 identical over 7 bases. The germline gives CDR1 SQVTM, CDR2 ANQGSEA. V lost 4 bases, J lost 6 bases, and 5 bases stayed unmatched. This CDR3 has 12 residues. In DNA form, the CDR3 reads TGCAGCGTTGGGTTGACAGGGAATGGCTACACCTTC. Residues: CSVGLTGNGYTF.

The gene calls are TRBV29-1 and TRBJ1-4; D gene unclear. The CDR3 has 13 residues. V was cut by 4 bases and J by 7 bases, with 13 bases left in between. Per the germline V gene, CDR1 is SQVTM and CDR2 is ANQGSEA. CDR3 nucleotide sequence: TGCAGCGTTGGTGACGTTGTACTTGAAAAACTGTTTTTT. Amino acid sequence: CSVGDVVLEKLFF. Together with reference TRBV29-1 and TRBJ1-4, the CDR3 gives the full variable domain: SAVISQKPSRDICQRGTSLTIQCQVDSQVTMMFWYRQQPGQSLTLIATANQGSEATYESGFVIDKFPISRPNLTFSTLTVSNMSPEDSSIYLCSVGDVVLEKLFFGSGTQLSVL.

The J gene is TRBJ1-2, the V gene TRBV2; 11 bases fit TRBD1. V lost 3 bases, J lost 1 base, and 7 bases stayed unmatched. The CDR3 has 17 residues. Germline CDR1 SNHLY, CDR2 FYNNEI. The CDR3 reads CASSEDRGPRSNYGYTF. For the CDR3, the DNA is TGTGCCAGCAGTGAGGACAGGGGGCCTAGGAGTAACTATGGCTACACCTTC.

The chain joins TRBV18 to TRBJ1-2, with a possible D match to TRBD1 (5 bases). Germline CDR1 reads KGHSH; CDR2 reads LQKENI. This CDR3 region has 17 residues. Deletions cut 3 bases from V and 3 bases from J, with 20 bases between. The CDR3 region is CASSPGSQGPADYGYTF. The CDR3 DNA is TGTGCCAGCTCACCGGGTTCCCAGGGCCCGGCGGACTATGGCTACACCTTC. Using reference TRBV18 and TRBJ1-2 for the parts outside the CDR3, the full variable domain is NAGVMQNPRHLVRRRGQEARLRCSPMKGHSHVYWYRQLPEEGLKFMVYLQKENIIDESGMPKERFSAEFPKEGPSILRIQQVVRGDSAAYFCASSPGSQGPADYGYTFGSGTRLTVV.

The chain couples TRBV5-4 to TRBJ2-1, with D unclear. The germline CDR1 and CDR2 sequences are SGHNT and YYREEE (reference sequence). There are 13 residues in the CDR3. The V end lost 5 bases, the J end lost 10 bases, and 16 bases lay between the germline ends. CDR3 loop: CASSSAIRIEQFF. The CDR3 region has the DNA TGTGCCAGCAGTTCGGCAATCAGAATCGAGCAGTTCTTC.

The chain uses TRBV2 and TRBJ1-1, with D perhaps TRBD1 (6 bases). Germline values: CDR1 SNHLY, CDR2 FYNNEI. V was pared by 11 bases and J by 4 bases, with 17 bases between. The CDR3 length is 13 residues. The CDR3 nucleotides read TGTGCCGGAGCGACAGGTGTTGGCACTGAAGCTTTCTTT. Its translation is CAGATGVGTEAFF.

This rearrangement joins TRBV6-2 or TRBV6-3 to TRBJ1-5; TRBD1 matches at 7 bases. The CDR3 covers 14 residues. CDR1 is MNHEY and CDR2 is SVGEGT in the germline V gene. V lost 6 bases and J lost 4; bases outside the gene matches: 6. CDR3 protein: CASRKTGSNQPQHF. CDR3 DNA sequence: TGTGCCAGCAGAAAGACAGGGAGTAATCAGCCCCAGCATTTT.

The CDR3 protein is CASSEREVAINSPLHF. CDR3 sequence (DNA): TGTGCCAGCAGTGAAAGAGAGGTGGCGATTAATTCACCCCTCCACTTT. The rearrangement links TRBV2 to TRBJ1-6; unclear D gene. This CDR3 spans 16 amino acids. The germline V gene has CDR1 SNHLY and CDR2 FYNNEI. Trimming took off 2 bases at V and 6 bases at J, with 14 bases between the two ends. Supplemented by reference TRBV2 and TRBJ1-6, the full variable domain reads EPEVTQTPSHQVTQMGQEVILRCVPISNHLYFYWYRQILGQKVEFLVSFYNNEISEKSEIFDDQFSVERPDGSNFTLKIRSTKLEDSAMYFCASSEREVAINSPLHFGNGTRLTVT.

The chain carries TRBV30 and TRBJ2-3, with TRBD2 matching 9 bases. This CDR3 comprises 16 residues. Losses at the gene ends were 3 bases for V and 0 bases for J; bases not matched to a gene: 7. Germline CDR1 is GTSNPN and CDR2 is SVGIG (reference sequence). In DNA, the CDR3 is TGTGCCTGGAGCCGCGGGAGGGTGAGAAGCACAGATACGCAGTATTTT. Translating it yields CAWSRGRVRSTDTQYF.

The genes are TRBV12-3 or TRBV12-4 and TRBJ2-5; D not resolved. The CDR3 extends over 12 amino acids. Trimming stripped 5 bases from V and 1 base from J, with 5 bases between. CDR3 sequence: CASSIRQETQYF. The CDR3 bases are TGTGCCAGCAGTATTCGCCAAGAGACCCAGTACTTC.

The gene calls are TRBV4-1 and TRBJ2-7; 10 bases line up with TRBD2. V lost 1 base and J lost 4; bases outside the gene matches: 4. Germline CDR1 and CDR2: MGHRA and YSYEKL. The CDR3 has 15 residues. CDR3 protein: CASSQVGLALYEQYF. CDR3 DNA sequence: TGCGCCAGCAGCCAAGTGGGACTAGCGTTATACGAGCAGTACTTC.

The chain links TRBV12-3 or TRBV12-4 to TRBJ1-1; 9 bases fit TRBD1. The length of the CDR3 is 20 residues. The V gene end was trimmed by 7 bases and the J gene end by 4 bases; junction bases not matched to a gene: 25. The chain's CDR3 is CASINLSGTRDRALTTEAFF. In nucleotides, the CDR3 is TGTGCCAGCATCAACCTTTCGGGGACCCGGGACAGGGCCCTTACCACTGAAGCTTTCTTT.

The CDR3 protein is CASSLLQSDRINSPLHF. Here the CDR3 DNA reads TGTGCCAGCAGCTTATTGCAATCTGACAGGATTAATTCACCCCTCCACTTT. The genes are TRBV7-6 and TRBJ1-6; TRBD1 is a possible D gene (6 bases). The CDR3 loop spans 17 amino acids. Deletions cut 2 bases from V and 6 bases from J, with 17 bases between. Germline V CDR1 and CDR2: SGHVS, FNYEAQ.

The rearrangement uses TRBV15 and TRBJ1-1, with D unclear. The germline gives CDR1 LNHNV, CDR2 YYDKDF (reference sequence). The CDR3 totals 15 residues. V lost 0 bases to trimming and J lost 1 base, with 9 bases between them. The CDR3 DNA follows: TGTGCCACCAGCAGAGAGGCTTGGGCGAACACTGAAGCTTTCTTT. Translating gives CATSREAWANTEAFF.

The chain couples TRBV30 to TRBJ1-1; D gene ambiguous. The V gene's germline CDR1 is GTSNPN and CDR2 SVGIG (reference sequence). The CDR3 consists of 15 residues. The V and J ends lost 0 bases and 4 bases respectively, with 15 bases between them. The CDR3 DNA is TGTGCCTGGAGTGTCTCAAATTCAGGACTCACTGAAGCTTTCTTT. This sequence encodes CAWSVSNSGLTEAFF.

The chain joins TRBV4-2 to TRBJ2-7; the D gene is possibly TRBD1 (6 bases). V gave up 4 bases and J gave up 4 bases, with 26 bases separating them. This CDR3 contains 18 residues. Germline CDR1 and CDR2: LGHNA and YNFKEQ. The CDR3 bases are TGTGCCAGCAGCCGTCAAGCCATAACGGGACCGGACAGTTACGAGCAGTACTTC. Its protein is CASSRQAITGPDSYEQYF.

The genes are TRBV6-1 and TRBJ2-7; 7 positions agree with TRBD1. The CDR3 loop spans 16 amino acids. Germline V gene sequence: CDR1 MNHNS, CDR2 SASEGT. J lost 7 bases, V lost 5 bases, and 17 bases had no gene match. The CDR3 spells CASSPQYRGRDREQYF. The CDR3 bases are TGTGCCAGCAGTCCTCAATACAGGGGCCGGGACCGAGAGCAGTACTTC.